The present TCR beta chain was sequenced within a study of blood T cell repertoires in COVID-19. On the study more broadly: The United States, Italy and Spain provided the acute and convalescent COVID-19 samples.

The authors' processing: It was from reference gene primer amplification that nucleated cell counts were estimated. Assay: immunoSEQ multiplex PCR; the TCRdb copy retains only in-frame clones and omits some. V, J and clone size reflect that table, while D and trimming were determined from the DNA. The sample shows 90,000 to 120,000 clones, around nine tenths of them seen only once. The clonotype was recovered from a woman aged 25 to 39 with acute or convalescent COVID-19. Sequencing was carried out using peripheral blood.

CDR3 amino acids: CAWSTGSGSEAFF. The CDR3 DNA follows: TGTGCCTGGAGTACTGGTAGTGGTTCTGAAGCTTTCTTT. The chain has TRBV30 and TRBJ1-1; no clear D. The germline gives CDR1 GTSNPN, CDR2 SVGIG (reference sequence). Trimming removed 2 bases at V and 6 bases at J, with 13 bases between. The CDR3 contains 13 residues.